The rows below give T cell receptor beta chains drawn from one sample of a study of beta chain features in type 1 diabetes. Method: immunoSEQ multiplex PCR; TCRdb's copy keeps in-frame clones and lacks some. Here the sample spans 810,000 or so clones, 17% being singletons. Sequenced: naive CD4+ T cells from blood. The receptors come from a woman aged 18 to 35 in good health. CDR3s include the opening cysteine and the closing phenylalanine or tryptophan. D genes are given only for firm matches. Clone size is given for some rows only: seen once, a few or many times, or a class if the clone is expanded.

17	TRBD1	TRBV18	few	TRBJ2-2	CASSPPGQGPPTGELFF	TGTGCCAGCTCACCACCGGGACAGGGGCCCCCCACCGGGGAGCTGTTTTTT
17	TRBD2	TRBV27	-	TRBJ2-1	CASSQPRLAGQHNEQFF	TGTGCCAGCAGCCAACCCCGACTAGCGGGACAGCACAATGAGCAGTTCTTC
15	-	TRBV18	few	TRBJ2-7	CASSATTGFKYEQYF	TGTGCCAGCTCAGCTACGACAGGTTTTAAATACGAGCAGTACTTC
13	TRBD1	TRBV2	few	TRBJ2-7	CASSDDRDLEQYF	TGTGCCAGCAGTGATGACAGGGATCTCGAGCAGTACTTC
14	-	TRBV5-4	-	TRBJ2-5	CASSLVTDQETQYF	TGTGCCAGCAGTTTAGTAACAGACCAAGAGACCCAGTACTTC
12	TRBD2	TRBV18	-	TRBJ2-5	CASSTSGETQYF	TGTGCCAGCTCAACTAGCGGTGAGACCCAGTACTTC
15	-	TRBV9	-	TRBJ2-7	CASSSRGWTTYEQYF	TGTGCCAGCAGTTCGAGGGGGTGGACAACCTACGAGCAGTACTTC
15	-	TRBV25-1	-	TRBJ2-5	CASSRSGLDQETQYF	TGTGCCAGCAGTAGATCGGGACTCGACCAAGAGACCCAGTACTTC
14	-	TRBV7-2	-	TRBJ2-7	CASSPNGRTYEQYF	TGTGCCAGCAGCCCTAACGGAAGGACCTACGAGCAGTACTTC
12	-	TRBV7-9	-	TRBJ2-2	CGSGLRIGELFF	TGTGGATCAGGGTTGAGGATCGGGGAGCTGTTTTTT
15	TRBD1	TRBV7-9	few	TRBJ1-1	CASSLMTGTWTEAFF	TGTGCCAGCAGCTTAATGACAGGGACTTGGACTGAAGCTTTCTTT
12	-	TRBV29-1	-	TRBJ1-1	CSVRGMNTEAFF	TGCAGCGTCCGGGGCATGAACACTGAAGCTTTCTTT
15	TRBD1	TRBV6-5	-	TRBJ2-7	CASSRGGTGPYEQYF	TGTGCCAGCAGTAGGGGGGGGACAGGGCCCTACGAGCAGTACTTC
11	-	TRBV2	few	TRBJ1-2	CASSAVYGYTF	TGTGCCAGCAGTGCAGTCTATGGCTACACCTTC
16	-	TRBV6-6	-	TRBJ1-2	CASSYSEPSGRTGYTF	TGTGCCAGCAGTTACTCTGAGCCCTCAGGGAGGACTGGCTACACCTTC
15	TRBD1	TRBV27	few	TRBJ1-2	CASSLRGTGGSGYTF	TGTGCCAGCAGTTTGCGGGGGACAGGGGGCAGTGGCTACACCTTC
13	TRBD1	TRBV5-6	few	TRBJ2-3	CASSWTGTDTQYF	TGTGCCAGCAGTTGGACAGGGACAGATACGCAGTATTTT
15	-	TRBV27	few	TRBJ1-2	CASSNGRALNYGYTF	TGTGCCAGCAGTAATGGCAGAGCCCTTAACTATGGCTACACCTTC
15	-	TRBV21-1	few	TRBJ1-5	CAMPPMDGDRHPQHF	TGTGCCATGCCACCAATGGACGGCGACCGTCACCCCCAGCATTTT
15	TRBD2	TRBV7-2	few	TRBJ2-1	CASRGGLAVYNEQFF	TGTGCCAGCAGAGGGGGACTAGCGGTCTACAATGAGCAGTTCTTC
12	-	TRBV29-1	few	TRBJ1-1	CSVRNTNTEAFF	TGCAGCGTCCGGAACACGAACACTGAAGCTTTCTTT
15	-	TRBV7-9	few	TRBJ2-2	CASKGRGPNTGELFF	TGTGCCAGCAAGGGACGGGGGCCTAACACCGGGGAGCTGTTTTTT
13	-	TRBV18	-	TRBJ2-1	CASSQRQNNEQFF	TGTGCCAGCTCACAGAGACAAAACAATGAGCAGTTCTTC
15	TRBD1	TRBV29-1	-	TRBJ1-1	CSGRPGQGLHTEAFF	TGCAGCGGCAGACCGGGACAGGGGCTCCACACTGAAGCTTTCTTT
16	TRBD1	TRBV19	-	TRBJ1-1	CASSIRRAGGRTEAFF	TGTGCCAGTAGTATACGTCGGGCAGGGGGACGCACTGAAGCTTTCTTT
11	-	TRBV20-1	-	TRBJ2-5	CSARSQETQYF	TGCAGTGCCAGATCCCAAGAGACCCAGTACTTC
16	TRBD2	TRBV28	few	TRBJ2-7	CASSLAGTSGDYEQYF	TGTGCCAGCAGTTTGGCCGGGACTAGCGGGGACTACGAGCAGTACTTC
16	-	TRBV11-2	few	TRBJ2-5	CASTPGRRLEKETQYF	TGTGCCAGCACCCCGGGACGGCGGCTGGAAAAGGAGACCCAGTACTTC
13	-	TRBV7-8	-	TRBJ2-1	CASSLAPGNEQFF	TGTGCCAGCAGCTTAGCACCCGGGAATGAGCAGTTCTTC
13	-	TRBV5-1	-	TRBJ2-1	CASSLSSLNEQFF	TGCGCCAGCAGCCTATCTAGCCTCAATGAGCAGTTCTTC
14	-	TRBV28	-	TRBJ2-1	CASSLLLYANEQFF	TGTGCCAGCAGTTTGTTATTGTACGCTAATGAGCAGTTCTTC
15	TRBD1	TRBV29-1	-	TRBJ2-5	CSGKRGTGPQETQYF	TGCAGCGGAAAACGGGGGACAGGGCCCCAAGAGACCCAGTACTTC
15	-	TRBV4-2	few	TRBJ2-3	CASSQDPTGGNTQYF	TGTGCCAGCAGCCAAGACCCCACGGGCGGAAATACGCAGTATTTT
15	-	TRBV28	few	TRBJ1-1	CASSFTRAALGEAFF	TGTGCCAGCAGTTTTACCAGGGCCGCCCTCGGTGAAGCTTTCTTT
15	-	TRBV7-9	-	TRBJ2-7	CASSPKPPRPYEQYF	TGTGCCAGCAGCCCCAAACCCCCCAGACCCTACGAGCAGTACTTC
13	TRBD2	TRBV7-2	-	TRBJ2-7	CASSSGTSGEQYF	TGTGCCAGCAGCAGTGGGACTAGTGGCGAGCAGTACTTC
17	-	TRBV5-4	-	TRBJ2-1	CASSSPGLPSSYNEQFF	TGTGCCAGCAGCTCGCCGGGACTTCCAAGCTCCTACAATGAGCAGTTCTTC
17	TRBD2	TRBV7-9	-	TRBJ2-3	CASSLGGGRARTDTQYF	TGTGCCAGCAGCTTAGGTGGCGGGAGGGCCAGAACAGATACGCAGTATTTT
13	-	TRBV5-1	-	TRBJ2-7	CASSATQGSEQYF	TGCGCCAGCAGCGCCACACAGGGTTCCGAGCAGTACTTC
13	-	TRBV18	-	TRBJ1-5	CASSVSVGQPQHF	TGTGCCAGCTCAGTCAGTGTGGGTCAGCCCCAGCATTTT
15	TRBD1	TRBV6-5	-	TRBJ1-5	CASRSTGSSNQPQHF	TGTGCCAGCAGATCGACAGGGTCGAGCAATCAGCCCCAGCATTTT
17	TRBD1	TRBV27	-	TRBJ1-5	CASSSKKGTGTNQPQHF	TGTGCCAGCAGTTCGAAAAAAGGGACAGGGACGAATCAGCCCCAGCATTTT
13	-	TRBV29-1	few	TRBJ2-1	CSHRWGNYNEQFF	TGCAGCCATAGGTGGGGAAATTACAATGAGCAGTTCTTC
15	-	TRBV10-3	few	TRBJ2-6	CAISMRNSGANVLTF	TGTGCCATCAGTATGCGGAACTCTGGGGCCAACGTCCTGACTTTC
11	-	TRBV20-1	few	TRBJ2-1	CSEGRFNEQFF	TGCAGTGAGGGTAGATTCAATGAGCAGTTCTTC
15	TRBD1	TRBV6-5	few	TRBJ1-1	CASSYSRTGDTEAFF	TGTGCCAGCAGTTACTCGCGGACAGGGGATACTGAAGCTTTCTTT
15	TRBD2	TRBV7-8	few	TRBJ2-2	CASSLLAGYTGELFF	TGTGCCAGCAGCTTACTAGCGGGATACACCGGGGAGCTGTTTTTT
16	-	TRBV18	-	TRBJ2-1	CASSPPGGTAYNEQFF	TGTGCCAGCTCACCTCCAGGCGGGACAGCCTACAATGAGCAGTTCTTC
14	TRBD1	TRBV27	-	TRBJ2-3	CASSLLDRWDTQYF	TGTGCCAGCAGTTTACTGGACAGGTGGGATACGCAGTATTTT
17	-	TRBV7-2	-	TRBJ2-1	CASSYWRGGKPYNEQFF	TGTGCCAGCAGTTACTGGAGGGGCGGGAAGCCCTACAATGAGCAGTTCTTC
14	-	TRBV10-3	few	TRBJ1-1	CAITEGIVNTEAFF	TGTGCCATCACCGAGGGGATAGTAAACACTGAAGCTTTCTTT
12	-	TRBV7-2	-	TRBJ2-5	CASSLGSTTPYF	TGTGCCAGCAGCTTAGGCTCTACCACCCCGTACTTC